A selection of T cell receptor beta chains follows, all from one sample in a study of tumor and adjacent non-tumor tissue in lung cancer. MiXCR, run by TCRdb on the multiplex PCR reads, gives a single entry per CDR3 protein. The sample records 100,000 or so distinct CDR3 sequences, 50% to 70% being singletons. The sequenced sample was distant non-tumor lung tissue. The receptor set was obtained from a man between 25 and 39 years old with non-small cell lung cancer. Each CDR3 is given without its conserved first and last residue. Size is stated for part of the rows, as once, few or many counts, or as a class when the clone is expanded.

J	size	V	CDR3
TRBJ2-2	NA	TRBV6-5	ATCLTHLTGELF
TRBJ2-2	NA	TRBV4-2	ASSPGELAGPNTGELF
TRBJ1-3	NA	TRBV5-1	ASSSSLSGNTIY
TRBJ2-7	many	TRBV27	ASSPNRAYEQY
TRBJ2-3	NA	TRBV11-2	VRSLGSGRDTQY
TRBJ1-2	NA	TRBV20-1	NARDRTNYGYT
TRBJ2-2	few	TRBV7-8	ASSPRQGIGGELF
TRBJ1-1	NA	TRBV5-6	ASSRRGANTKPF
TRBJ1-2	NA	TRBV6-4	ASSDMVGYGYT
TRBJ2-3	many	TRBV4-2	ASSSHGRLAGGQDTQY
TRBJ2-7	NA	TRBV6-5	AGSDRRGYEQY
TRBJ1-2	NA	TRBV11-2	GSSLDRRESYT
TRBJ2-7	many	TRBV24-1	ATSAGSYEQY
TRBJ2-2	NA	TRBV20-1	SARNLRDYRDGELF
TRBJ2-3	few	TRBV5-5	ASSSRTGSDTQY
TRBJ2-1	few	TRBV6-2/TRBV6-3	ASSYSLAGGPGEQL
TRBJ1-2	NA	TRBV20-1	SAKGSLDYGYA
TRBJ2-1	few	TRBV5-1	ASSLGGSHNEQF
TRBJ2-1	NA	TRBV11-2	ASSLGLAGGPGEQF
TRBJ2-3	NA	TRBV25-1	ASSEGASGGSTDTQY
TRBJ2-3	NA	TRBV11-2	ASRGGFIDTQY
TRBJ2-5	once	TRBV20-1	SARVSGSQDTQY
TRBJ1-6	many	TRBV6-2/TRBV6-3	ASRLDRGNSPLH
TRBJ1-5	many	TRBV5-6	ASSSGTGGSNQPQH
TRBJ1-2	NA	TRBV10-3	AISGSDQGHYDYT
TRBJ1-1	many	TRBV10-3	AIGPDRWNTEAF
TRBJ2-7	NA	TRBV11-2	ANSLYGDNSYEQY
TRBJ2-5	NA	TRBV5-1	ASSQSDREKGETQY
TRBJ2-6	many	TRBV24-1	ATSDTGTGDGANVLT
TRBJ2-4	NA	TRBV19	ASSSTSSGLAKNIQH
TRBJ2-1	NA	TRBV20-1	SATHRDATYNEQF
TRBJ2-1	NA	TRBV20-1	SASARYSYIEQF
TRBJ2-7	NA	TRBV29-1	SDGSGQESSYEQY
TRBJ2-1	NA	TRBV4-1	ANSQEATNEQF
TRBJ2-7	NA	TRBV7-8	VSSQGPGTGTLSYEQY
TRBJ1-1	NA	TRBV11-2	AGSPPGGSNTEAF
TRBJ1-1	NA	TRBV20-1	STRDPRGEVEAF
TRBJ2-7	NA	TRBV12-3/TRBV12-4	ASSLLSGGSQEQN
TRBJ1-1	NA	TRBV11-2	ASGLGRIITETS
TRBJ2-1	NA	TRBV11-2	ASRSTGRHELF
TRBJ2-3	many	TRBV20-1	SAYSATGGSTDTQY
TRBJ2-2	many	TRBV28	ASTLRWTGELF
TRBJ1-2	once	TRBV20-1	SARLPGADYGYT
TRBJ2-3	many	TRBV12-3/TRBV12-4	ASRMTPNWGADTQY
TRBJ1-3	NA	TRBV20-1	SVKQQSRNTIY
TRBJ1-1	many	TRBV5-6	ASSLDRVGTEAF
TRBJ2-7	NA	TRBV7-2	TSSPQGQGPYEQY
TRBJ2-7	NA	TRBV11-2	ASSRTSVRQSYEQH
TRBJ2-1	NA	TRBV11-3	ASSSSGGRQF
TRBJ2-1	NA	TRBV7-9	ASSSQLAQTNNEQF
TRBJ2-1	few	TRBV29-1	SVEVIGQGHEQF
TRBJ1-5	NA	TRBV11-2	ASSLDRGRAPY
TRBJ1-6	medium-sized	TRBV6-5	ASSPVGGPGSPLH
TRBJ2-5	NA	TRBV6-1	SSSPRRGALETQC
TRBJ2-3	few	TRBV12-3/TRBV12-4	ASSLTRGGTDTQY
TRBJ2-3	medium-sized	TRBV4-3	ASSQDGSGASTDTQY